Listed below are T cell receptor beta chains from one sample, sequenced in a study of blood T cell repertoires in COVID-19. The data were produced by immunoSEQ multiplex PCR, yet TCRdb's version contains in-frame clones alone and is incomplete. The top ten hold approximately 6% of the sample, which has 150,000 to 200,000 clones, 85% to 90% seen once. Sequencing was done on a sample of peripheral blood. The receptors stem from a man aged 40-55 years with active or convalescent COVID-19. Both conserved end residues are part of each CDR3. The order of the fields is J gene, D gene, clone size, V gene, CDR3 DNA, CDR3 protein. A D gene is named only where the DNA matches it firmly. Clone size, where shown, is once, few, many, or a class for clones that have expanded.

TRBJ2-7 | NA | NA | TRBV23-1 | TGCGCCAGCAGTCAATCCCGGACAGTCTACGAGCAGTACTTC | CASSQSRTVYEQYF
TRBJ1-6 | NA | NA | TRBV12-5 | TGTGCTAGTGGTTTGATGCCGGGGATCTTTTCACCCCTCCACTTT | CASGLMPGIFSPLHF
TRBJ2-7 | NA | NA | TRBV5-5 | TGTGCCAGCAGCTTGATAGCGGTGCCTACCTACGAGCAGTACTTC | CASSLIAVPTYEQYF
TRBJ2-1 | TRBD2 | NA | TRBV4-1 | TGCGCCAGCAGCCAAGAAAGGGGCGGGGGACCCAACAATGAGCAGTTCTTC | CASSQERGGGPNNEQFF
TRBJ2-3 | TRBD1 | NA | TRBV9 | TGTGCCAGCAGCGTATGGGCAGGGGGAAGCACAGATACGCAGTATTTT | CASSVWAGGSTDTQYF
TRBJ1-4 | TRBD1 | few | TRBV7-2 | TGTGCCAGCAGCTTAGGGGGGACAGGGAGTGAAAAACTGTTTTTT | CASSLGGTGSEKLFF
TRBJ2-5 | NA | NA | TRBV12-3/TRBV12-4 | TGTGCCAGCAGACCCGGGAAGGGAGAGACCCAGTACTTC | CASRPGKGETQYF
TRBJ1-2 | TRBD1 | NA | TRBV28 | TGTGCCAGCAGTCCCCCGACAGGGTTTTTGGGCTACACCTTC | CASSPPTGFLGYTF
TRBJ2-1 | TRBD2 | NA | TRBV30 | TGTGCCTGGGACGGGACTAGCGGAAGGAATGAGCAGTTCTTC | CAWDGTSGRNEQFF
TRBJ2-5 | NA | NA | TRBV2 | TGTGCCAGCAGTGAGCGGGTCTACCAAGAGACCCAGTACTTC | CASSERVYQETQYF
TRBJ1-5 | NA | NA | TRBV7-2 | TGTGCCAGCAGCTTCTTAGATCAGCCCCAGCATTTT | CASSFLDQPQHF
TRBJ2-2 | NA | NA | TRBV5-1 | TGCGCCAGCAGCTTGGGCAGGACAGCGAACACCGGGGAGCTGTTTTTT | CASSLGRTANTGELFF
TRBJ1-3 | NA | NA | TRBV5-5 | TGTGCCAGCAGCTATCCAGGGACTGGAAACACCATATATTTT | CASSYPGTGNTIYF
TRBJ1-2 | TRBD1 | NA | TRBV15 | TGTGCCACCAGCAGAGGGACAGGGTATGGCTACACCTTC | CATSRGTGYGYTF
TRBJ1-2 | NA | NA | TRBV5-4 | TGTGCCAGCAGCCCCCGGGGATCCTATGGCTACACCTTC | CASSPRGSYGYTF
TRBJ2-7 | NA | once | TRBV7-9 | TGTGCCAGCAGCTTAGCGCGAGAGGAGAAGCAGTACTTC | CASSLAREEKQYF
TRBJ2-7 | TRBD2 | once | TRBV19 | TGTGCCAGTAGTATAGCTTCCAGCGGGGCTTCCTACGAGCAGTACTTC | CASSIASSGASYEQYF
TRBJ1-6 | NA | NA | TRBV11-2 | TGTGCCAGCAGCTTTGGCGGATCCAGTAATTCACCCCTCCACTTT | CASSFGGSSNSPLHF
TRBJ2-5 | TRBD1 | once | TRBV2 | TGTGCCAGCAGCGACAGGGTGTCCCAAGAGACCCAGTACTTC | CASSDRVSQETQYF
TRBJ2-3 | NA | few | TRBV18 | TGTGCCAGCTCAACCTTATCCGGGACTCTTACTAGCACAGATACGCAGTATTTT | CASSTLSGTLTSTDTQYF
TRBJ2-3 | TRBD2 | NA | TRBV7-2 | TGTGCCAGCAGAAAAGCGGGGGGTGCAGATACGCAGTATTTT | CASRKAGGADTQYF
TRBJ1-6 | NA | few | TRBV6-4 | TGTGCCAGCAGTGAGGTCAGGAATAATTCACCCCTCCACTTT | CASSEVRNNSPLHF
TRBJ1-4 | NA | once | TRBV4-2 | TGTGCCAGCAGCCAAGCCGGGACAACTAATGAAAAACTGTTTTTT | CASSQAGTTNEKLFF
TRBJ2-7 | NA | NA | TRBV27 | TGTGCCAGCAGTTACCAGGGTTCATCCTACGAGCAGTACTTC | CASSYQGSSYEQYF
TRBJ1-2 | NA | few | TRBV2 | TGTGCCAGCAGTGATTCACAGGGTCCCCCGGGCTACACCTTC | CASSDSQGPPGYTF
TRBJ2-2 | TRBD2 | NA | TRBV6-5 | TGTGCCAGCAGTTACTCGGCGGGAGCTAACACCGGGGAGCTGTTTTTT | CASSYSAGANTGELFF
TRBJ1-6 | NA | NA | TRBV5-1 | TGCGCCAGCAGCTTGCCGGAGGATAATTCACCCCTCCACTTT | CASSLPEDNSPLHF
TRBJ1-2 | NA | once | TRBV9 | TGTGCCAGCAGCCCAGGGGATGGACATGGCTACACCTTC | CASSPGDGHGYTF
TRBJ2-1 | TRBD2 | once | TRBV9 | TGTGCCAGCAGCCCAAGACTAGCGGGGGGCCTACCCTACAATGAGCAGTTCTTC | CASSPRLAGGLPYNEQFF
TRBJ2-7 | TRBD2 | NA | TRBV4-3 | TGCGCCAGCAGCCTCGGACTAGCGGGGGAGCAGTACTTC | CASSLGLAGEQYF
TRBJ2-7 | NA | NA | TRBV28 | TGTGCCAGCAGTGAGGGACATTCCTACGAGCAGTACTTC | CASSEGHSYEQYF
TRBJ2-5 | TRBD2 | NA | TRBV2 | TGTGCCAGCAGTTCCGGGACTAGTCAAGCCCAGTACTTC | CASSSGTSQAQYF
TRBJ2-3 | TRBD2 | NA | TRBV7-6 | TGTGCCAGCAGCTTAGATCGGACTAGCGGGCCAGATACGCAGTATTTT | CASSLDRTSGPDTQYF
TRBJ2-1 | TRBD2 | NA | TRBV24-1 | TGTGCCACCAGGGATCCGGCTAGCGGCAATGAGCAGTTCTTC | CATRDPASGNEQFF
TRBJ2-1 | TRBD2 | NA | TRBV19 | TGTGCCAGTAGCGGGACTAGCGGGAGCGGTGAGCAGTTCTTC | CASSGTSGSGEQFF
TRBJ1-1 | TRBD1 | NA | TRBV5-1 | TGCGCCAGCAGCTCACAGGGGCTCAACACTGAAGCTTTCTTT | CASSSQGLNTEAFF
TRBJ2-7 | NA | NA | TRBV6-2/TRBV6-3 | TGTGCCAGCAGTTACTCGACATTATCTACCTACGAGCAGTACTTC | CASSYSTLSTYEQYF
TRBJ2-7 | NA | NA | TRBV11-2 | TGTGCCAGCAGATCGATCAGGTCCTCCTCCTACGAGCAGTACTTC | CASRSIRSSSYEQYF
TRBJ1-2 | NA | NA | TRBV3-1/TRBV3-2 | TGTGCCAGCAGCCAACCCGGGAACTATGGCTACACCTTC | CASSQPGNYGYTF
TRBJ1-3 | TRBD1 | NA | TRBV19 | TGTGCCAGTAGTATCCCCGGGACAGTTGGAAACACCATATATTTT | CASSIPGTVGNTIYF
TRBJ1-6 | NA | NA | TRBV9 | TGTGCCAGCAGCACGGTCGACAGGCCGAATTCACCCCTCCACTTT | CASSTVDRPNSPLHF
TRBJ1-1 | NA | once | TRBV29-1 | TGCAGCGGAAAGGACAGCAACACTGAAGCTTTCTTT | CSGKDSNTEAFF
TRBJ2-2 | TRBD2 | NA | TRBV11-3 | TGTGCCAGCAGCTTTGTGTTATCTAGCGGGAGTTCCACCGGGGAGCTGTTTTTT | CASSFVLSSGSSTGELFF
TRBJ2-1 | TRBD1 | NA | TRBV5-1 | TGCGCCAGCAGCTCGACAGGGGGGGCTAACAATGAGCAGTTCTTC | CASSSTGGANNEQFF
TRBJ2-5 | NA | NA | TRBV28 | TGTGCCAGCAGTTTAAGGCAGGCTACTTACCAAGAGACCCAGTACTTC | CASSLRQATYQETQYF
TRBJ1-2 | TRBD1 | NA | TRBV27 | TGTGCCAGCAGTTTATCGAGACAGGGCTCCGCAAATAACTATGGCTACACCTTC | CASSLSRQGSANNYGYTF
TRBJ1-1 | NA | NA | TRBV10-3 | TGTGCCATCAGTGAATTTATCGGCGGGGAGTCTGAAGCTTTCTTT | CAISEFIGGESEAFF